This T cell receptor (beta chain) was identified during a study of cytomegalovirus exposure and HLA in healthy donors. Study-level information: As released early, the data held 70 million to 100 million unique TCRs from HLA-typed donors. General study results and limits: In an earlier analysis, in several hundred donors, most V segments appeared productive either ~87% or ~30% of the time. Cytomegalovirus association was assigned to under 200 TCR beta chains. A likely sequencing artifact accounted for one observed cluster of highly shared sequence variants.

V lost 6 bases and J lost 1, with 10 bases in between. The V gene's germline CDR1 is SEHNR and CDR2 FQNEAQ (reference sequence). This CDR3 contains 14 residues. A multiplex PCR was run with 60 Vbeta primers and 13 Jbeta primers. The repertoire was sequenced with immunoSEQ multiplex PCR; TCRdb's copy has only in-frame clones and lacks some. The sample has 150,000 or so clones, 65% to 85% seen once; the top ten hold 2.8%. With regard to this clone: Its antigen is currently unknown.

Sequencing was done on a sample of PBMCs. The chain employs TRBV7-9 and TRBJ1-5; D is perhaps TRBD1 (5 bases). This TCR came from a man between 18 and 29 years old in good health and CMV-seronegative. CDR3 nucleotide sequence: TGTGCCAGCAGTATCGGGGGGAGCAATCAGCCCCAGCATTTT. Its translation: CASSIGGSNQPQHF.